The entry below describes one T cell receptor (beta chain). Its antigen is currently not known. No base qualities exist here, and no much larger clone lies one base off it. Libraries were constructed by the immunoSEQ multiplex PCR assay. For the multiplex PCR, a mixture combining 60 forward primers for TCR Vbeta segments and 13 reverse primers for TCR Jbeta segments was used. A multiplex PCR assay on genomic DNA amplified the CDR3 region of rearranged TCR beta genes. On the Illumina HiSeq System, the amplified TCR beta libraries were sequenced as 87-base-pair reads. The source study handled its data this way. Across the 666 repertoires, a later analysis counted tens of millions of unique TCR beta chains, 9.5 million to 13 million of which were shared by at least two donors. To remove PCR and sequencing errors, raw reads were error-corrected and collapsed into unique sequences using a nearest-neighbor algorithm that merged closely related sequences. Alignment of CDR3 sequences to IMGT reference sequences was used to assign V, D and J gene segments. For a sequence to be retained, at least a six-nucleotide match to both a V gene segment and a J gene segment was required. A rearrangement was called productive if the CDR3 had no stop codons and remained in frame with V and J, and every other rearrangement was called non-productive. CDR3 was defined by IMGT convention, running from the second conserved V-encoded cysteine to the conserved J-encoded phenylalanine. The earlier analysis of roughly 590 of the donors excluded any sequence lacking an unambiguous match to a single V gene segment. An earlier analysis of some 610 of the donors called V segments functional above 56.7% productive rearrangements and segregating when the between-donor standard deviation exceeded 5%. A statistical classification framework was built for diagnosing cytomegalovirus status from the catalog of TCR beta chain sequences. A later analysis assigned V and J genes by comparing TCR nucleotide sequences with IMGT/GENE-DB human TR gene sequences. A later analysis assigned CDR3 sequences and most-parsimonious VDJ recombination scenarios with the TCRdist pipeline. In a later analysis, every TCR beta chain was defined by the combination of its CDR3 amino acid sequence and its V-gene family, and reads without a unique V-gene family were dropped. In a later analysis, 450 to 600 highly shared, low-generation-probability nucleotide sequences were removed to address suspected cross-contamination and a sequencing artifact. In a later analysis, a clonal expansion index for each public chain was calculated from normalized within-repertoire ranks of inferred template counts. A later analysis computed generation probabilities with a VDJ recombination model fitted to out-of-frame rearrangements, and checked the results against IGoR. In a later analysis, TCR-TCR, TCR-HLA and TCR-CMV co-occurrence was scored with hypergeometric tests, and a repertoire-size bias correction was applied to TCR pairs. False discovery rates were estimated in a later analysis by permuting HLA or CMV assignments 20 times. In a later analysis, co-occurring TCRs were grouped using DBSCAN, with TCRdist sequence similarity added in when clustering inside HLA-allele-positive subsets. Repertoires with fewer than 30,000 or more than 120,000 public chains, plus five repertoires with anomalous nucleotide sharing, were excluded from co-occurrence clustering. TCRdb mirrors the immuneACCESS table, restricted to in-frame sequences. Some clones are absent from its copies; in checked studies, under half trace to an unresolved V gene, and the reason for the others is unknown. V and J calls and clone size are as listed in that table; D and trimming were resolved from the DNA. Counted in this sample were 150,000 to 200,000 clones; roughly 82% of them appeared once. 1.5% to 2% of the sample is taken by the ten largest.

Inclusive of the bounding cysteine and phenylalanine, the CDR3 is 12 residues long. Only the CDR3 part of the read is kept: 36 bases, read in frame from the first base. The cohort was made up of approximately 670 healthy bone marrow donors. All cohort members were sampled while nominally healthy, although unrecorded immune exposures were likely present. The donor tested CMV seronegative and was one of the 352 seronegative cohort members. A peripheral blood sample was provided by each donor, and peripheral blood mononuclear cells were used for TCR beta sequencing. Genomic DNA extraction from the blood cell samples was performed with the Qiagen DNeasy Blood Extraction Kit. This entry is derived from a study of cytomegalovirus exposure and HLA in healthy donors (TCRdb year 2017). About the study as a whole: An earlier analysis of roughly 500 of the donors reported 276 Gb of sequence data and 117 million unique TCR beta sequences obtained from 180 million or so T cells. The aim of the study was to test whether cataloging public T cell receptors could identify signatures of past pathogen exposure. All discovery cohort repertoires had been generated using a single sequencing platform. Among the roughly 400 genotyped donors, more than 70% belonged to the genetic ancestry cluster associated with self-reported Caucasian donors. Roughly 5 DR-DQ haplotypes were handled as single units for association and clustering, since linkage in the cohort was strong. An early release that covered about 600 HLA-typed donors contained around 300 gigabases of sequencing data and 80 million or so unique TCR sequences. Along with the approximately 700-subject first cohort, a separate validation cohort of roughly 110 different subjects was used. High-throughput TCR immunosequencing, statistical association of individual TCRs with disease status, and machine learning were combined to predict cytomegalovirus infection status. Donor age, sex, ethnicity and CMV serostatus were compiled alongside the repertoire data. HLA typing included class I and class II loci at four-digit resolution. The T cell repertoires of some 670 subjects were profiled by immunosequencing and related to cytomegalovirus serostatus. Rather than using new phenotypic data, the later analysis identified candidate immune exposures from TCR beta sequences and from how often those sequences occurred across donors. The number of typed donors differed by locus: 629-630 for A, B, C, DRB1 and DQB1; some 540 for DQA1; 606 for DPA1; and about 450 for DPB1. Genome-wide SNP genotypes for about 60% of the 666 donors were used in a later genetic analysis, which treated that subset as a discovery cohort. Among about 400 genotyped donors of the cohort, an average of around 250,000 unique TCR beta nucleotide sequences was sequenced per donor, of which 15% to 20% were non-productive. A later analysis re-examined previously published TCR beta repertoires from over 500 donors and added high-resolution HLA genotyping to investigate patterns of TCR occurrence. In an earlier analysis of more than 550 of the donors, high-throughput TCR beta sequencing was used to judge whether each TCR beta V gene segment behaved as functional or pseudogenic.

General conclusions and limits of the study: According to the authors, the approach could potentially be generalized to other disease states and immunological phenotypes. For the cohort, immune exposure information was limited to CMV serostatus. According to a later analysis, parvovirus B19, influenza, CMV and Epstein-Barr virus appeared linked to several top co-occurrence clusters. Most TCR sequences were observed very rarely across donors, whereas some public TCRs were present in many individuals. The earlier analysis of some 560 of the donors excluded approximately 17 rarely observed V segments, including chromosome 9 orphons, because counts were too low. A group of highly shared sequence variants was considered likely to be a technical artifact of the sequencing pipeline. Presence/absence analyses assumed roughly uniform sequencing depth across donors, an assumption that may not hold. A later analysis found that TCR association rates varied across HLA loci, with DRB1 alleles showing the most associated TCRs and HLA-C alleles the fewest. A further reported finding was that TCR beta sequences accurately predicted the HLA-A and HLA-B alleles for most subjects in the first cohort. In a later genetic analysis, fewer N-insertions in productive TCRs were reported among donors in an Asian-associated ancestry cluster than the 666-donor mean. The 87-base-pair reads could not distinguish some IMGT-functional V segments, including TRBV6-2 and TRBV6-3, so those segments were excluded. In an earlier analysis of some 500 of the donors, most TCR beta V segments appeared in productive rearrangements about 90% or about 30% of the time, broadly matching IMGT annotations. Because HLA typing was unavailable for some donors at each locus, only the typed subset was used in association tests. The study listed 150 to 200 TCR beta chains as associated with cytomegalovirus. The classifier was reported to diagnose cytomegalovirus status with high specificity and sensitivity in both the original cohort and the validation cohort. A later analysis found that most CMV-associated TCR beta chains appeared HLA-restricted, with HLA associations seemingly driven largely by CMV exposure. In a later genetic analysis, a missense DCLRE1C variant was associated with V-gene and J-gene trimming of TCR beta chains, and the association was replicated in an independent cohort. Compared with equally common non-associated chains, HLA-associated TCR beta chains in a later analysis were more clonally expanded and had lower generation probabilities. Only TCR beta chains were sequenced in this cohort, and the absence of alpha or paired-chain data limited detectable features. Specific HLA alleles were associated with roughly 16,000 TCR beta sequences at a false discovery rate of 0.05 in a later analysis. Three of the identified cytomegalovirus-associated TCR beta chains were confirmed in vitro to be specific for cytomegalovirus antigens. When HLA alleles, especially DR and DQ, strongly co-occurred, TCR associations were difficult to assign to individual alleles. Correlated functional status among segregating V segments might reflect linkage disequilibrium, but an unknown experimental factor could not be ruled out.

The source is a young woman in good health and CMV-seronegative. Sequencing input: PBMCs. This chain joins TRBV21-1 to TRBJ2-1; TRBD2 was called by the table and not checked on the DNA. TRBV21-1 is flagged as a pseudogene. Here the CDR3 is given as CRGVDPDYEQFF. The nucleotide sequence is TGTCGGGGGGTTGACCCCGACTATGAGCAGTTCTTC.